Each of the 7 T cell receptor beta chains below was sequenced from the same sample in a study of T cells in Graves' hyperthyroidism and ophthalmopathy. Amplified TCR beta CDR3 regions came from RNA transcripts. A first-round RT-PCR of the TCR CDR3 used the HTBI primer set. TCRdb re-analysed the multiplex PCR reads in MiXCR, keeping a single row per CDR3 protein. Of 300,000 to 400,000 distinct CDR3 sequences in the sample, roughly 18% were seen once. Sequencing used blood. The receptor source for this set is a woman in her fifties or sixties with Graves' hyperthyroidism.

The table lists this clonotype with a few counts. The chain links TRBV27 to TRBJ2-1, with 7 positions matching TRBD2. The ends lost 4 bases at V and 0 bases at J; junction bases unmatched: 3. Germline CDR1 MNHEY, CDR2 SMNVEV (reference sequence). The CDR3 is 15 residues long. The CDR3 DNA sequence: TGTGCCAGCAGTTGGAGCGGGAACTCCTACAATGAGCAGTTCTTC. It translates to CASSWSGNSYNEQFF.

J is TRBJ1-3 and V is TRBV2; TRBD1 agrees at 7 bases. V trimming: 11 bases; J trimming: 4 bases; junction bases outside the gene matches: 11. The germline gives CDR1 SNHLY, CDR2 FYNNEI. The CDR3 consists of 14 residues. The CDR3 sequence is CAGRRTGPGNTIYF. The CDR3, as DNA: TGTGCCGGGCGTCGGACAGGCCCAGGAAACACCATATATTTT.

The gene calls are TRBV28 and TRBJ1-5; D gene unclear. From germline, CDR1 is MDHEN and CDR2 SYDVKM. The CDR3 length is 10 residues. V was clipped by 7 bases and J by 11 bases, with 9 bases between them. CDR3 DNA: TGTGCCAGCAATTCGACGACCCAGCATTTT. Translation: CASNSTTQHF.

This rearrangement joins TRBV20-1 to TRBJ2-3; no clear D gene. Germline V gives CDR1 DFQATT, CDR2 SNEGSKA (reference sequence). V was pared by 3 bases and J by 0 bases, with 10 bases between. The CDR3 is made up of 14 amino acids. This chain's CDR3 is CSARFVGSTDTQYF. CDR3 in DNA: TGCAGTGCTAGGTTCGTCGGCAGCACAGATACGCAGTATTTT.

This clonotype has ten or more counts. The chain joins TRBV5-1 to TRBJ1-1; D possibly corresponds to TRBD1 (5 bases). V lost 5 bases and J 1 base, leaving 12 bases between the germline ends. Germline V CDR1 and CDR2: SGHRS, YFSETQ. The CDR3 sequence is 14 residues long. The CDR3 protein is CASSYNGQNTEAFF. Written as DNA, the CDR3 is TGCGCCAGCAGTTATAACGGACAGAACACTGAAGCTTTCTTT.

This chain uses TRBV12-3 or TRBV12-4 with TRBJ2-2; possible D gene TRBD1, 6 bases. V lost 6 bases, J lost 5 bases, and 7 bases lay in between. The CDR3 runs to 12 residues. The CDR3 DNA reads TGTGCCAGCAGAAGGGGGACCGGGGAGCTGTTTTTT. As protein: CASRRGTGELFF.

V and J are TRBV6-1 and TRBJ1-4; D is uncertain. This CDR3 has 11 amino acids. Trimming removed 9 bases from V and 4 bases from J, with 6 bases in between. Germline CDR1 MNHNS, CDR2 SASEGT. CDR3 region: CASYINEKLFF. The CDR3, as DNA: TGTGCCAGTTACATTAATGAAAAACTGTTTTTT.